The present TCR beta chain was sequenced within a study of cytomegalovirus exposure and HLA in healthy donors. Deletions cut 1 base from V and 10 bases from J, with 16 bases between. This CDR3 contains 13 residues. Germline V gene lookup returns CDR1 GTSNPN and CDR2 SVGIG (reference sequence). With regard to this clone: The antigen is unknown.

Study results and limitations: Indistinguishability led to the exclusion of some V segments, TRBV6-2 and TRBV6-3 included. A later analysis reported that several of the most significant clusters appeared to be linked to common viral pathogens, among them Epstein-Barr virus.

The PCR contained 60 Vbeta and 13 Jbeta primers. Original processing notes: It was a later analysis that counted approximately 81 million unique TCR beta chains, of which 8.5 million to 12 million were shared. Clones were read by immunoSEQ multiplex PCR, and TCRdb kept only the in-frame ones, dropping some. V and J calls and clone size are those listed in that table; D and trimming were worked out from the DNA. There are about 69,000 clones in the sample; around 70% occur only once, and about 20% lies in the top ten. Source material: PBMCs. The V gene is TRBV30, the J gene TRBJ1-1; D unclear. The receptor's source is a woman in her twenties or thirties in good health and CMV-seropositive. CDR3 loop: CAWSEAVGGLAFF. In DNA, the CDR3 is TGTGCCTGGAGTGAGGCGGTCGGCGGTTTAGCTTTCTTT.